The present T cell receptor beta chain was sequenced within a study of circulating and synovial CD4+ cells in juvenile arthritis. The CDR3 sequence is 13 residues long. V was pared by 5 bases and J by 0 bases, with 5 bases between. Per the germline V gene, CDR1 is MDHEN and CDR2 is SYDVKM. This clone has more than one count but fewer than ten. Its antigen is currently unknown. Patients with active juvenile idiopathic arthritis donated these samples. Sequenced by immunoSEQ multiplex PCR; TCRdb stores in-frame clones only, minus some. Counted here are around 35,000 clones, nearly 97% occurring once; the ten biggest clones make up approximately 0.19%. Regarding the study as a whole: These blood cells shared more CDR3 sequences with synovium than bulk blood. Some such blood samples were as oligoclonal as synovium. Overlap with synovium rose as more T cells were sequenced.

The receptor was derived from a human donor with juvenile idiopathic arthritis. The rearrangement links TRBV28 to TRBJ1-3; no firm D call. Sequenced material: CD4+ T cells from blood. CDR3 sequence (DNA): TGTGCCAGCAGTGATAGCTCTGGAAACACCATATATTTT. This encodes CASSDSSGNTIYF.